Following are 32 T cell receptor beta chains from one sample sequenced in a study of cytomegalovirus exposure and HLA in healthy donors. Clones were sequenced by immunoSEQ multiplex PCR, and TCRdb holds only the in-frame ones, with some missing. The sample shows 330,000 or so clones, approximately 90% of them seen only once. Specimen: PBMCs. The receptor source for this set is a woman aged 18-29 years in good health and CMV-seronegative.

This clone occurred a few times. This sequence joins TRBV5-1 and TRBJ2-2; 10 bases map to TRBD2. Per the germline V gene, CDR1 is SGHRS and CDR2 is YFSETQ. This CDR3 comprises 16 residues. Trimming removed 0 bases from V and 7 bases from J; junction bases left unmatched: 6. The CDR3 reads CASSLGLAGVHGELFF. CDR3 sequence (DNA): TGCGCCAGCAGCTTGGGCCTAGCGGGAGTTCACGGGGAGCTGTTTTTT.

This clone was observed a few times. The rearrangement joins TRBV7-9 to TRBJ1-1, with D possibly matching TRBD1 (5 bases). CDR1 SEHNR and CDR2 FQNEAQ come from the germline V gene (reference sequence). The CDR3 length is 11 residues. V gave up 1 base and J gave up 11 bases, with 8 bases separating them. The CDR3 region is CASSLEGNAFF. CDR3 coding DNA: TGTGCCAGCAGCTTAGAGGGGAATGCTTTCTTT.

The CDR3 loop is CASSFVGPRGADDEQYF. The CDR3 nucleotides are TGTGCCAGCAGTTTCGTCGGTCCCCGGGGGGCAGACGACGAGCAGTACTTC. This chain joins TRBV27 and TRBJ2-7; D may be TRBD2 (7 bases). From germline, CDR1 is MNHEY and CDR2 SMNVEV (reference sequence). CDR3 length: 17 residues. V was pared by 3 bases and J by 5 bases, with 23 bases between.

The J gene is TRBJ1-5, the V gene TRBV28, with D perhaps matching TRBD1 (6 bases). Germline V CDR1 and CDR2: MDHEN, SYDVKM. Between the trimmed V and J ends, which lost 5 bases and 6 bases, there was a span of 17 bases. CDR3 size: 15 residues. The CDR3 nucleotides are TGTGCCAGCAGTCGACCTCAGGGGATGGGTCAGCCCCAGCATTTT. Translation: CASSRPQGMGQPQHF.

This clone was recorded a few times. The same CDR3 also results from other DNA sequences found in this sample. The chain combines TRBV5-1 with TRBJ1-1; no definite D call. Germline V gives CDR1 SGHRS, CDR2 YFSETQ. The V end lost 0 bases, the J end lost 1 base, and 7 bases lay between the germline ends. CDR3 length: 14 amino acids. CDR3 in DNA: TGCGCCAGCAGCTTGGCCCCGGGGAACACTGAAGCTTTCTTT. Translating it yields CASSLAPGNTEAFF.

Here the CDR3 reads CASSEGLAGEGHEQYF. CDR3 DNA: TGTGCCAGTAGCGAGGGACTAGCGGGAGAAGGGCACGAGCAGTACTTC. V usage is TRBV19 and J usage is TRBJ2-7; 14 bases match TRBD2. This CDR3 comprises 16 residues. Germline V CDR1 and CDR2: LNHDA, SQIVND (reference sequence). The J segment lost 5 bases and the V segment lost 6 bases, leaving 9 bases of the junction unmatched.

J is TRBJ2-7 and V is TRBV6-5, with TRBD2 identical over 8 bases. The CDR3 loop spans 15 amino acids. The germline V gene has CDR1 MNHEY and CDR2 SVGAGI. V was pared by 6 bases and J by 2 bases, with 9 bases of the junction left unmatched. The CDR3 DNA reads TGTGCCAGCAGCCTGTTTAGCGGGACTGCCTACGAGCAGTACTTC. Amino acids: CASSLFSGTAYEQYF.

This chain connects TRBV5-1 to TRBJ2-1, with 14 positions matching TRBD2. Germline V lookup: CDR1 SGHRS, CDR2 YFSETQ. V was pared by 3 bases and J by 2 bases, with 10 bases of the junction left unmatched. The CDR3 is made up of 19 amino acids. The CDR3 region is CASSYPGTSGSRTYNEQFF. CDR3 bases: TGCGCCAGCAGCTACCCGGGGACTAGCGGGAGTCGGACCTACAATGAGCAGTTCTTC. Complete variable domain (other parts from reference TRBV5-1 and TRBJ2-1): KAGVTQTPRYLIKTRGQQVTLSCSPISGHRSVSWYQQTPGQGLQFLFEYFSETQRNKGNFPGRFSGRQFSNSRSEMNVSTLELGDSALYLCASSYPGTSGSRTYNEQFFGPGTRLTVL.

The CDR3 nucleotides read TGTGCCAGCAGTCGGACAGGGGCCGGAAACACCATATATTTT. It yields the protein CASSRTGAGNTIYF. The chain uses TRBV27 and TRBJ1-3; 9 bases align to TRBD1. Germline V CDR1 and CDR2: MNHEY, SMNVEV (reference sequence). V lost 5 bases to trimming and J lost 4 bases; unmatched junction nucleotides: 3. The CDR3 is made up of 14 amino acids.

This rearrangement joins TRBV7-8 to TRBJ2-1, with D possibly matching TRBD2 (5 bases). The CDR3 extends over 16 amino acids. With 5 bases removed from V and 5 bases from J, the gap between germline ends came to 19 bases. From germline, CDR1 is SGHVS and CDR2 FQNEAQ. CDR3 nucleotides: TGTGCCAGCAGCCAGCGTCTGGGCGGGTATGACAATGAGCAGTTCTTC. Amino acid sequence: CASSQRLGGYDNEQFF. The full variable domain, in which reference TRBV7-8 and TRBJ2-1 provide the parts outside the CDR3, is GAGVSQSPRYKVAKRGQDVALRCDPISGHVSLFWYQQALGQGPEFLTYFQNEAQLDKSGLPSDRFFAERPEGSVSTLKIQRTQQEDSAVYLCASSQRLGGYDNEQFFGPGTRLTVL.

This clone has more than one count but fewer than ten. This chain joins TRBV7-3 and TRBJ1-3; 8 nucleotides line up with TRBD1. CDR1 is SGHTA and CDR2 is FQGTGA in the germline V gene. V lost 3 bases to trimming and J lost 1 base; unmatched junction nucleotides: 2. The CDR3 is 15 amino acids. This chain's CDR3 is CASSLGTGSGNTIYF. The DNA of the CDR3 is TGTGCCAGCAGCTTGGGGACAGGATCTGGAAACACCATATATTTT.

The rearrangement joins TRBV4-2 to TRBJ2-1, with 9 positions matching TRBD2. Germline trimming cut 3 bases from V and 9 bases from J; bases unmatched to any gene: 12. Germline V gene lookup returns CDR1 LGHNA and CDR2 YNFKEQ. The CDR3 has 16 residues. The CDR3 sequence: CASSHADLSGRCEQFF. DNA for the CDR3: TGTGCCAGCAGCCACGCTGACTTGAGCGGGAGGTGTGAGCAGTTCTTC.

This clone was picked up a small number of times. The V gene is TRBV7-2, the J gene TRBJ1-1; D may be TRBD1 (5 bases). V lost 5 bases to trimming and J lost 1 base, with 11 bases between them. The CDR3 contains 14 residues. Germline CDR1 is SGHTA and CDR2 is FQGNSA. CDR3 bases: TGTGCCAGCAGCCCGTGGACACGGAACACTGAAGCTTTCTTT. Translating it yields CASSPWTRNTEAFF.

This clone was observed a handful of times. The chain links TRBV5-1 to TRBJ2-7, with 10 bases aligning to TRBD2. From germline, CDR1 is SGHRS and CDR2 YFSETQ. The CDR3 is 15 residues long. The V segment lost 4 bases and the J segment 9 bases; nucleotides outside the gene matches: 13. The CDR3 spells CASSRTGTSAVAQYF. As DNA, the CDR3 is TGCGCCAGCAGCCGTACCGGGACTAGCGCTGTGGCGCAGTACTTC.

V is TRBV4-3 and J is TRBJ2-2; TRBD2 might be the D (5 bases). The V end lost 0 bases, the J end lost 1 base, and 9 bases lay between the germline ends. Germline loops: CDR1 LGHNA, CDR2 YSLEER. The CDR3 is 16 residues long. CDR3 in DNA: TGCGCCAGCAGCCAAGAGGGCGGACTGAACACCGGGGAGCTGTTTTTT. Translated: CASSQEGGLNTGELFF.

This sequence joins TRBV19 and TRBJ2-7; 9 nucleotides match TRBD1. J gave up 4 bases and V 4 bases, and 8 bases lay outside the gene matches. This CDR3 is 15 amino acids long. CDR1 is LNHDA and CDR2 is SQIVND in the germline V gene (reference sequence). CDR3 loop: CASSTSTGGRYEQYF. The DNA of the CDR3 is TGTGCCAGTAGTACCTCGACAGGGGGACGTTACGAGCAGTACTTC.

V is TRBV7-2 and J is TRBJ1-4, with D possibly TRBD1 on 5 matching bases. The CDR3 sequence is 14 residues long. V lost 5 bases and J 8 bases, leaving 15 bases between the germline ends. Germline assignment: CDR1 SGHTA and CDR2 FQGNSA. The CDR3 reads CASSPRRGGEKLFF. Here the CDR3 DNA reads TGTGCCAGCAGCCCTCGGAGGGGTGGAGAAAAACTGTTTTTT.

The CDR3 here is CASSYDRDMQGYTF. Written as DNA, the CDR3 is TGCGCCAGCAGTTACGACAGGGACATGCAAGGCTACACCTTC. V is TRBV4-1 and J is TRBJ1-2; 7 positions agree with TRBD1. This CDR3 has 14 residues. Unmatched junction bases numbered 12, after V lost 6 bases and J lost 8 bases. In germline, CDR1 is MGHRA, CDR2 YSYEKL.

This chain connects TRBV6-5 to TRBJ2-7; 10 nucleotides line up with TRBD1. The CDR3 runs 14 residues. The germline gives CDR1 MNHEY, CDR2 SVGAGI. V lost 6 bases and J lost 2; bases outside the gene matches: 4. CDR3 coding DNA: TGTGCCAGCAGCAATGACAGGGGGCCCTACGAGCAGTACTTC. This codes for CASSNDRGPYEQYF.

The rearrangement links TRBV11-2 to TRBJ2-7, with 10 bases lining up with TRBD2. From germline, CDR1 is SGHAT and CDR2 FQNNGV. V was clipped by 4 bases and J by 2 bases; unmatched bases: 11. This CDR3 is built from 17 residues. CDR3 sequence: CASSSTSGKRGAYEQYF. Written as DNA, the CDR3 is TGTGCCAGCAGCTCCACTAGCGGGAAAAGGGGGGCCTACGAGCAGTACTTC.

This chain connects TRBV7-2 to TRBJ1-2, with 7 bases that match TRBD1. Germline trimming cut 7 bases from V and 4 bases from J; bases unmatched to any gene: 6. Germline V gene lookup returns CDR1 SGHTA and CDR2 FQGNSA. The CDR3 has 13 amino acids. Written as DNA, the CDR3 is TGTGCCAGCAAACAACAGGGGACCTATGGCTACACCTTC. Translating it yields CASKQQGTYGYTF.

In its sample, this clone was seen once. This chain joins TRBV10-3 and TRBJ2-2, with TRBD2 matching over 7 bases. Trimming removed 5 bases from V and 6 bases from J; junction bases left unmatched: 9. The CDR3 is made up of 15 amino acids. The V gene's germline CDR1 is ENHRY and CDR2 SYGVKD. DNA of the CDR3: TGTGCCATCAGTATTGGGAGGGCCCGGGCCGGGGAGCTGTTTTTT. Amino acids: CAISIGRARAGELFF.

This clone was seen a single time. The chain links TRBV6-5 to TRBJ1-4; tentative D call: TRBD1 (5 bases). The CDR3 extends over 14 amino acids. Germline V lookup: CDR1 MNHEY, CDR2 SVGAGI. The germline V and J ends were trimmed by 6 bases and 7 bases, with 15 bases remaining between them. CDR3 coding DNA: TGTGCCAGCAGCCGAGACAGAGGTATTGAAAAACTGTTTTTT. Amino acids: CASSRDRGIEKLFF.

This clone has a single count. This chain connects TRBV9 to TRBJ2-1, with TRBD2 identical over 10 bases. Looked up from germline, CDR1 is SGDLS and CDR2 is YYNGEE. The CDR3 totals 15 residues. V lost 4 bases, J lost 2 bases, and 3 bases stayed unmatched. CDR3 nucleotide sequence: TGTGCCAGCAGCCCTAGCGGGAGTCCCTACAATGAGCAGTTCTTC. Translated: CASSPSGSPYNEQFF.

The gene calls are TRBV9 and TRBJ2-7; 8 nucleotides line up with TRBD2. This CDR3 is built from 14 residues. Germline CDR1 is SGDLS and CDR2 is YYNGEE. Trimming at V came to 3 bases and at J to 0 bases, leaving 2 bases not matched to a gene. The CDR3 nucleotides are TGTGCCAGCAGCGCCGGGACTAGCTCCTACGAGCAGTACTTC. The encoded protein is CASSAGTSSYEQYF.

The rearrangement uses TRBV10-3 and TRBJ1-4, with 10 positions matching TRBD1. The V gene's germline CDR1 is ENHRY and CDR2 SYGVKD. Trimming removed 4 bases from V and 7 bases from J; junction bases left unmatched: 3. There are 14 residues in the CDR3. The DNA of the CDR3 is TGTGCCATCAGTGGAGGGACAGGGGCTGAAAAACTGTTTTTT. Translating gives CAISGGTGAEKLFF.

The rearrangement uses TRBV19 and TRBJ1-5; D unclear. Between the trimmed V and J ends, which lost 3 bases and 6 bases, there was a span of 9 bases. The CDR3 contains 13 residues. The germline V gene encodes CDR1 LNHDA and CDR2 SQIVND (reference sequence). The CDR3 DNA sequence: TGTGCCAGTAGTATGTCGGTTGCTCAGCCCCAGCATTTT. Encoded protein: CASSMSVAQPQHF.

CDR3 sequence reads: CAWRPIDREDTEAFF. The CDR3 region has the DNA TGTGCCTGGAGACCCATTGACAGGGAAGACACTGAAGCTTTCTTT. The chain has TRBV30 and TRBJ1-1; 7 positions match TRBD1. This CDR3 has 15 amino acids. Trimming at V came to 3 bases and at J to 3 bases, leaving 10 bases not matched to a gene. In germline, CDR1 is GTSNPN, CDR2 SVGIG (reference sequence).

This clone was seen repeatedly, ten times or more. The chain joins TRBV10-3 to TRBJ2-2; the match to TRBD2 covers 7 bases. The CDR3 has 15 residues. Germline trimming cut 6 bases from V and 3 bases from J; bases unmatched to any gene: 7. Per germline, CDR1 ENHRY and CDR2 SYGVKD. CDR3 coding DNA: TGTGCCATCAGCGCCGGACTAGTCGACACCGGGGAGCTGTTTTTT. This sequence encodes CAISAGLVDTGELFF.

The chain has TRBV19 and TRBJ2-7; TRBD1 is a possible D gene (6 bases). Germline-derived CDR1 and CDR2 are LNHDA and SQIVND (reference sequence). Trimming stripped 5 bases from V and 0 bases from J, with 11 bases between. This CDR3 is built from 14 residues. The DNA of the CDR3 is TGTGCCAGTAGTTCTCGAGGGGGCTCCTACGAGCAGTACTTC. Its translation is CASSSRGGSYEQYF.

The gene calls are TRBV18 and TRBJ2-1; the match to TRBD2 covers 7 bases. The germline CDR1 and CDR2 sequences are KGHSH and LQKENI. The CDR3 consists of 15 residues. With V trimmed by 3 bases and J by 5 bases, 7 bases remained unmatched. Written as DNA, the CDR3 is TGTGCCAGCTCACCCGGTGGCGGGGGTCACAATGAGCAGTTCTTC. Translated: CASSPGGGGHNEQFF.

V gene TRBV5-8 combines with J gene TRBJ2-7; D might be TRBD2 (5 bases). CDR3 length: 15 amino acids. CDR1 is SGHTS and CDR2 is YDEGEE in the germline V gene. V was cut by 0 bases and J by 7 bases, with 17 bases left in between. The CDR3 nucleotides read TGTGCCAGCAGCTTGGGCCAGGCAGCCGGGGTGGAGCAGTACTTC. Translating gives CASSLGQAAGVEQYF.